Following are 8 T cell receptor beta chains from one sample sequenced in a study of cytomegalovirus exposure and HLA in healthy donors. The primer mix had 60 Vbeta and 13 Jbeta primers. TCRdb's table, derived via immunoSEQ multiplex PCR, lists solely in-frame clones and lacks some. The table records 90,000 to 120,000 clones, about 81% of them present only once. Sequencing input: PBMCs. These receptors all stem from a young man in good health and CMV-seropositive.

The chain employs TRBV18 and TRBJ2-7, with 7 bases lining up with TRBD1. Losses at the gene ends were 2 bases for V and 5 bases for J; bases not matched to a gene: 9. Germline values: CDR1 KGHSH, CDR2 LQKENI. This CDR3 comprises 15 residues. Written as DNA, the CDR3 is TGTGCCAGCTCACCAAATACAGGGGTTTCCCACGAGCAGTACTTC. This sequence encodes CASSPNTGVSHEQYF.

This clone appeared a single time. V and J are TRBV6-5 and TRBJ2-7; 8 bases are shared with TRBD1. The CDR3 has 14 amino acids. Looked up from germline, CDR1 is MNHEY and CDR2 is SVGAGI. The J segment lost 5 bases and the V segment lost 5 bases, leaving 8 bases of the junction unmatched. The CDR3 nucleotides are TGTGCCAGCAGTATGGGACAGGCCCCCCACGAGCAGTACTTC. Protein: CASSMGQAPHEQYF.

The chain links TRBV11-2 to TRBJ2-1; D uncertain. The CDR3 has 11 residues. V was pared by 2 bases and J by 8 bases, with 4 bases between. Germline V gene lookup returns CDR1 SGHAT and CDR2 FQNNGV. This CDR3 reads CASSLTDEQFF. The CDR3 DNA follows: TGTGCCAGCAGCTTAACAGATGAGCAGTTCTTC.

This clone was observed once. The chain couples TRBV4-1 to TRBJ2-3; D is perhaps TRBD2 (7 bases). Germline lookup yields CDR1 MGHRA and CDR2 YSYEKL. This CDR3 has 16 residues. V gave up 1 base and J gave up 2 bases, with 13 bases separating them. The CDR3 sequence is CASSQAVGGLTDTQYF. The CDR3 DNA is TGCGCCAGCAGCCAAGCGGTCGGGGGGCTCACAGATACGCAGTATTTT.

The chain is built from TRBV7-7 and TRBJ2-3; 9 bases are a match to TRBD2. V trimming: 8 bases; J trimming: 5 bases; junction bases outside the gene matches: 11. The CDR3 consists of 15 residues. Per germline, CDR1 SSHAT and CDR2 FNYEAQ (reference sequence). The CDR3 coding sequence is TGTGCCAGCCCTAGGAGGCGGGGGGGAGGAGATACGCAGTATTTT. It yields the protein CASPRRRGGGDTQYF.

The chain couples TRBV4-2 to TRBJ2-5, with TRBD2 identical over 12 bases. V was pared by 5 bases and J by 1 base, with 2 bases of the junction left unmatched. Germline CDR1 and CDR2: LGHNA and YNFKEQ. The CDR3 length is 15 residues. The CDR3 spells CASSGTSGPQETQYF. The CDR3 DNA reads as TGTGCCAGCAGCGGGACTAGCGGGCCCCAAGAGACCCAGTACTTC.

This chain links TRBV7-9 with TRBJ1-2; D is unresolved. Trimming stripped 1 base from V and 6 bases from J, with 6 bases between. Germline V lookup: CDR1 SEHNR, CDR2 FQNEAQ (reference sequence). The CDR3 runs 12 residues. CDR3 amino acids: CASSLDRHGYTF. The CDR3 DNA sequence: TGTGCCAGCAGCTTAGACAGACATGGCTACACCTTC.

This clone was picked up one time. This rearrangement joins TRBV30 to TRBJ2-3; 9 positions match TRBD1. CDR3 length equals 16 residues. After removal of 4 bases from V and 2 bases from J, the junction contained 10 bases not matched to a gene. Germline-derived CDR1 and CDR2 are GTSNPN and SVGIG (reference sequence). The CDR3 sequence is CAWNPNDRGITDTQYF. The DNA for the CDR3 is TGTGCCTGGAATCCCAATGACAGGGGGATCACAGATACGCAGTATTTT. The whole variable domain, remainder taken from reference TRBV30 and TRBJ2-3, is SQTIHQWPATLVQPVGSPLSLECTVEGTSNPNLYWYRQAAGRGLQLLFYSVGIGQISSEVPQNLSASRPQDRQFILSSKKLLLSDSGFYLCAWNPNDRGITDTQYFGPGTRLTVL.